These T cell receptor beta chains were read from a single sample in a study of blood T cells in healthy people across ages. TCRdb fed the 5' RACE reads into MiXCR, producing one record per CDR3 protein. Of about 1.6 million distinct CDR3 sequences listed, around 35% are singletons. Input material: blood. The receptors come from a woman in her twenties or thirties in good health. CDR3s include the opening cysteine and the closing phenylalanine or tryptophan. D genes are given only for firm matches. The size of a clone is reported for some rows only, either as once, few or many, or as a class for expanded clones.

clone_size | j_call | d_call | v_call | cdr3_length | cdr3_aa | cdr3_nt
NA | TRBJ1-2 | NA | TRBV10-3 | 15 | CAISDPKRGNYGYTF | TGTGCCATCAGTGACCCTAAAAGGGGCAACTATGGCTACACCTTC
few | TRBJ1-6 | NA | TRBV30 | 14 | CAYEMGPRNSPLHF | TGTGCCTATGAGATGGGACCGCGAAATTCACCCCTCCACTTT
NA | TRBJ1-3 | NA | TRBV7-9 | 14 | CASSSSVTGNTIYF | TGTGCCAGTAGCTCGTCAGTGACTGGAAACACCATATATTTT
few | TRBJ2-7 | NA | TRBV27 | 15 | CASSLSRGSISEQYF | TGTGCCAGCAGTTTAAGTCGAGGGTCAATCAGCGAGCAGTACTTC
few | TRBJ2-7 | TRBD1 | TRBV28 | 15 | CASTHRDRGFPEQYF | TGTGCCAGCACGCACCGGGACAGGGGTTTCCCCGAGCAGTACTTC
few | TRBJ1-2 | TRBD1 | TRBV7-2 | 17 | CASSPGTEIPNMHGYTF | TGTGCCAGCAGCCCAGGGACAGAAATTCCGAATATGCATGGCTACACCTTC
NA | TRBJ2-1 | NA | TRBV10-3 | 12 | CAIRTGSGEQFF | TGTGCCATCAGGACCGGCAGCGGGGAGCAGTTCTTC
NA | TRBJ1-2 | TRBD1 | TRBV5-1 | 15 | CASSFGGQHPYGYTF | TGCGCCAGCAGCTTCGGGGGACAGCACCCGTATGGCTACACCTTC
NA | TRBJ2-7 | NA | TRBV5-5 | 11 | CASTHTYEQYF | TGTGCCAGCACTCACACCTACGAGCAGTACTTC
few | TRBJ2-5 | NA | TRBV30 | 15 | CAWSVRQHTQETQYF | TGTGCCTGGAGTGTACGGCAGCATACTCAAGAGACCCAGTACTTC
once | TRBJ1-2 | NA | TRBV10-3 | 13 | CAISEGISYGYTF | TGTGCCATCAGTGAAGGGATTTCTTATGGCTACACCTTC